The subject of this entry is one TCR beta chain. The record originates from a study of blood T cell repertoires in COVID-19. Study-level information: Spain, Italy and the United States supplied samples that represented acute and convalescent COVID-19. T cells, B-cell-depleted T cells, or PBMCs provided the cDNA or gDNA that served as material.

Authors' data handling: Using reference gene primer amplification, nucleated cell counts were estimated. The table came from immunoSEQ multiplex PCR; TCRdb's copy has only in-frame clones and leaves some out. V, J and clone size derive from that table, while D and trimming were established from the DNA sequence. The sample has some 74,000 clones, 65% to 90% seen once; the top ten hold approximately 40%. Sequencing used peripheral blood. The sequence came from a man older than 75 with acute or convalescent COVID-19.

The CDR3 protein is CASSQDSLRGNEQFF. The CDR3 nucleotides are TGTGCCAGCAGCCAGGACTCCTTACGAGGCAATGAGCAGTTCTTC. The J gene is TRBJ2-1, the V gene TRBV7-3; a weak D match, TRBD2 (5 bases). Trimming shortened V by 5 bases and J by 6 bases, and 17 bases separated the two germline ends. The V gene's germline CDR1 is SGHTA and CDR2 FQGTGA. The CDR3 has 15 amino acids.